The clone carrying this T cell receptor beta chain has just a few counts. The antigen is not known. This CDR3 region has 20 residues. CDR1 SGDLS and CDR2 YYNGEE come from the germline V gene. V was pared by 4 bases and J by 0 bases, with 12 bases of the junction left unmatched. The data were obtained in a study of T-cell memory formation after mild COVID-19. Notes on the study in general: Some clones that responded turned up in pre-infection memory, which suggests that cross-reactive memory joined in. Clones shrinking between day 15 and 85 showed a balanced CD4/CD8 split, and those that grew later tilted toward CD4+.

Using constant-segment primers, 5'RACE produced TCR alpha and TCR beta cDNA libraries carrying sample barcodes and UMIs. TCRdb recomputed calls from the 5' RACE reads with MiXCR, one row per CDR3 protein. The top ten clones hold around 3.3% of a sample with fewer than 250,000 distinct CDR3 sequences, 10% of them seen once. The genes are TRBV9 and TRBJ2-1, with 14 positions matching TRBD2. Sequenced material: PBMCs or a T cell subset sorted from them (not recorded which). The sequence was obtained from a man aged 18 to 35 who had mild COVID-19 (a few samples of this study predate the infection). Cell type and time point are not known. The chain's CDR3 is CASSSADGTSGSRSYNEQFF. The CDR3 DNA reads TGTGCCAGCAGCTCCGCCGATGGGACTAGCGGGAGTCGCTCCTACAATGAGCAGTTCTTC.